These 28 T cell receptor beta chains came from one sample sequenced in a study of shared clonotypes between healthy human individuals. Naive CD8 cells lacked CD45RO, underwent positive selection for CCR7 and left out terminally differentiated effector memory CD45RA+ cells. Data came from immunoSEQ multiplex PCR; TCRdb stores just in-frame clones and leaves some out. This table has fewer than 850,000 clones, 96% appearing once. The specimen was naive CD8+ T cells sorted from blood. Receptors were obtained from a man aged 25-45 years in good health.

Turning to this clone: This specimen includes other DNA sequences encoding the same CDR3. V and J are TRBV9 and TRBJ2-1; D ambiguous. CDR3 size: 11 residues. V was shortened by 0 bases and J by 8 bases, with 3 bases between the two germline ends. CDR1 and CDR2 from the germline V gene are SGDLS and YYNGEE. As DNA, the CDR3 is TGTGCCAGCAGCGTAGCCCATGAGCAGTTCTTC. This gives the protein CASSVAHEQFF.

The rearrangement uses TRBV18 and TRBJ2-7; tentatively, D is TRBD1 (5 bases). CDR1 and CDR2 (germline): KGHSH, LQKENI. The CDR3 covers 15 residues. The germline V and J ends were trimmed by 3 bases and 4 bases, with 16 bases remaining between them. The CDR3 spells CASSPVGTGNYEQYF. The CDR3 DNA reads TGTGCCAGCTCACCGGTAGGAACAGGAAATTACGAGCAGTACTTC.

The J gene is TRBJ1-2, the V gene TRBV27; 7 bases are shared with TRBD1. After removal of 2 bases from V and 5 bases from J, the junction contained 11 bases not matched to a gene. The CDR3 is 16 amino acids. CDR1 is MNHEY and CDR2 is SMNVEV in the germline V gene (reference sequence). This CDR3 is CASSLTSDGTAYGYTF. The CDR3 DNA reads TGTGCCAGCAGTTTAACGTCCGATGGGACAGCGTATGGCTACACCTTC.

The chain combines TRBV14 with TRBJ2-2; D possibly uses TRBD1 or TRBD2 (5 bases each). The length of the CDR3 is 17 residues. The V end was cut by 4 bases, the J end by 0 bases, with 15 bases between. The germline gives CDR1 SGHDN, CDR2 FVKESK. The CDR3: CASSPLGTAANTGELFF. In nucleotides, the CDR3 is TGTGCCAGCAGCCCCCTCGGGACCGCCGCGAACACCGGGGAGCTGTTTTTT.

The chain carries TRBV15 and TRBJ2-5, with D perhaps TRBD2 (5 bases). The CDR3 totals 16 residues. Germline V CDR1 and CDR2: LNHNV, YYDKDF (reference sequence). The V gene lost 0 bases and the J gene lost 5 bases, with 16 bases spanning the gap. As DNA, the CDR3 is TGTGCCACCAGCAGAGATTTAGAGGGATCGGTGGAGACCCAGTACTTC. Translated, it gives CATSRDLEGSVETQYF.

V is TRBV27 and J is TRBJ1-1, with 9 bases that match TRBD1. Germline assignment: CDR1 MNHEY and CDR2 SMNVEV (reference sequence). The CDR3 covers 21 residues. V dropped 3 bases and J dropped 0; count of bases not matched to a gene: 20. This CDR3 reads CASSFLPGQGPRPLLNTEAFF. The CDR3 DNA is TGTGCCAGCAGTTTCCTCCCCGGACAGGGGCCTAGACCCCTACTGAACACTGAAGCTTTCTTT.

About this clone: At one end the junction does not follow the germline gene, possibly because of a read error. This chain connects TRBV7-7 to TRBJ2-1, with TRBD1 identical over 8 bases. There are 16 residues in the CDR3. The germline V gene has CDR1 SSHAT and CDR2 FNYEAQ (reference sequence). CDR3 DNA sequence: TGTGCTAGCAGCTTAGCAGTCGGACAGGGTCTCTATGAGCAGTTCTTC. Its translation: CASSLAVGQGLYEQFF.

The chain employs TRBV6-5 and TRBJ2-7; possibly TRBD1 for D (6 bases). V was cut by 2 bases and J by 6 bases, with 11 bases left in between. The length of the CDR3 is 13 residues. Germline assignment: CDR1 MNHEY and CDR2 SVGAGI. The CDR3 nucleotides read TGTGCCAGCAGTTACCCACCCAGGGGCGAGCAGTACTTC. Amino acids: CASSYPPRGEQYF.

This clone occurred a few times. The sample has other DNA sequences that encode this CDR3 too. The genes are TRBV19 and TRBJ2-7; 11 bases line up with TRBD2. CDR1 and CDR2 from the germline V gene are LNHDA and SQIVND (reference sequence). This CDR3 region has 14 residues. V gave up 3 bases and J gave up 3 bases; unmatched junction bases: 1. CDR3 DNA sequence: TGTGCCAGTAGTATCGGGACTAGCGGCTACGAGCAGTACTTC. Its protein is CASSIGTSGYEQYF.

The J gene is TRBJ2-2, the V gene TRBV5-1; tentative D call: TRBD2 (6 bases). V lost 4 bases, J lost 6 bases, and 19 bases lay in between. Germline V gives CDR1 SGHRS, CDR2 YFSETQ. The CDR3 spans 16 residues. CDR3 DNA: TGCGCCAGCAGCCCGTGGGACTTAGATGAAGCCGGGGAGCTGTTTTTT. Translation gives CASSPWDLDEAGELFF.

The rearrangement uses TRBV13 and TRBJ2-2; 7 bases match TRBD1. Germline lookup yields CDR1 PRHDT and CDR2 FYEKMQ (reference sequence). The CDR3 extends over 13 amino acids. Unmatched junction bases numbered 3, after V lost 2 bases and J lost 9 bases. CDR3 sequence: CASSLRQGRELFF. CDR3 DNA: TGTGCCAGCAGCTTACGACAGGGACGGGAGCTGTTTTTT.

This clone showed up just once. The chain is built from TRBV9 and TRBJ2-2, with D perhaps TRBD2 (6 bases). This CDR3 comprises 13 residues. Germline V gene sequence: CDR1 SGDLS, CDR2 YYNGEE. V was cut by 6 bases and J by 3 bases, with 9 bases left in between. CDR3 sequence reads: CASKEGHTGELFF. DNA of the CDR3: TGTGCCAGCAAGGAGGGGCACACCGGGGAGCTGTTTTTT. Based on the CDR3 plus reference TRBV9 and TRBJ2-2, the full variable domain is DSGVTQTPKHLITATGQRVTLRCSPRSGDLSVYWYQQSLDQGLQFLIQYYNGEERAKGNILERFSAQQFPDLHSELNLSSLELGDSALYFCASKEGHTGELFFGEGSRLTVL.

This sequence joins TRBV7-9 and TRBJ1-5; D is uncertain. CDR3 length equals 13 residues. Germline V gene data show CDR1 as SEHNR and CDR2 as FQNEAQ (reference sequence). Trimming shortened V by 4 bases and J by 0 bases, and 4 bases separated the two germline ends. CDR3 coding DNA: TGTGCCAGCAGCTCCAATAGCAATCAGCCCCAGCATTTT. This sequence encodes CASSSNSNQPQHF.

The CDR3 loop reads CASSYSPVGQDNEQFF. CDR3 sequence (DNA): TGTGCCAGCAGTTACTCGCCCGTCGGCCAAGACAATGAGCAGTTCTTC. The chain combines TRBV6-5 with TRBJ2-1; D is ambiguous. This CDR3 spans 16 amino acids. Germline CDR1 and CDR2: MNHEY and SVGAGI. V lost 0 bases, J lost 5 bases, and 14 bases lay in between.

The chain employs TRBV6-6 and TRBJ2-3; perhaps TRBD1 as D (6 bases). This CDR3 comprises 14 residues. Germline V lookup: CDR1 MNHNY, CDR2 SVGAGI (reference sequence). Trimming took 5 bases from V and 1 from J, leaving 10 bases between them. CDR3 in amino acids: CASSRRTGTDTQYF. CDR3 bases: TGTGCCAGCAGTCGAAGGACAGGCACAGATACGCAGTATTTT.

CDR3 DNA sequence: TGTGCCAGCAGTTTCCGTGGACAGGCGCGTCAGCCCCAGCATTTT. Protein: CASSFRGQARQPQHF. This sequence joins TRBV28 and TRBJ1-5, with TRBD1 identical over 7 bases. The V and J ends lost 3 bases and 6 bases, in that order; junction bases with no gene match: 8. Germline assignment: CDR1 MDHEN and CDR2 SYDVKM. The CDR3 covers 15 residues.

The rearrangement joins TRBV7-9 to TRBJ2-1; no clear D. This CDR3 has 13 residues. Trimming left V 6 bases short and J 4 bases short, with 10 bases between. Germline V CDR1 and CDR2: SEHNR, FQNEAQ (reference sequence). Here the CDR3 reads CASSMVGYNEQFF. The CDR3 DNA sequence: TGTGCCAGCAGTATGGTGGGGTACAATGAGCAGTTCTTC.

The genes are TRBV14 and TRBJ1-4, with 9 nucleotides matching TRBD1. CDR3 length: 16 amino acids. V dropped 0 bases and J dropped 5; count of bases not matched to a gene: 4. From germline, CDR1 is SGHDN and CDR2 FVKESK. CDR3 protein: CASSQDFGQGNEKLFF. In DNA, the CDR3 is TGTGCCAGCAGCCAAGATTTCGGACAGGGGAATGAAAAACTGTTTTTT.

The V gene is TRBV27, the J gene TRBJ2-1; no definite D call. CDR1 MNHEY and CDR2 SMNVEV come from the germline V gene (reference sequence). The CDR3 runs 14 residues. Deletions cut 5 bases from V and 0 bases from J, with 8 bases between. The CDR3 spells CASSAQSSYNEQFF. CDR3 DNA sequence: TGTGCCAGCAGTGCACAGAGCTCCTACAATGAGCAGTTCTTC.

The chain couples TRBV29-1 to TRBJ2-7; D remains ambiguous. The V and J ends lost 1 base and 2 bases respectively, with 12 bases between them. Germline V gives CDR1 SQVTM, CDR2 ANQGSEA. The CDR3 runs 14 residues. CDR3 protein: CSVEALGDTYEQYF. CDR3 bases: TGCAGCGTTGAAGCTCTGGGTGATACCTACGAGCAGTACTTC.

V usage is TRBV5-4 and J usage is TRBJ2-7; 14 nucleotides align to TRBD2. Germline CDR1 SGHNT, CDR2 YYREEE (reference sequence). Trimming removed 4 bases from V and 5 bases from J; junction bases left unmatched: 5. CDR3 length equals 15 residues. The chain's CDR3 is CASSEGLAGVHEQYF. CDR3 sequence (DNA): TGTGCCAGCAGCGAGGGACTAGCGGGAGTTCACGAGCAGTACTTC.

The gene calls are TRBV28 and TRBJ2-7; D assignment may be TRBD1 or TRBD2 (5 bases each). The V gene's germline CDR1 is MDHEN and CDR2 SYDVKM. CDR3 length: 15 amino acids. Trimming left V 8 bases short and J 7 bases short, with 24 bases between. The CDR3 loop reads CASHNSLQDFREQYF. CDR3 bases: TGTGCCAGCCACAATTCCCTACAGGACTTTCGGGAGCAGTACTTC.

This clone was detected once. V usage is TRBV28 and J usage is TRBJ1-4; unclear D gene. From germline, CDR1 is MDHEN and CDR2 SYDVKM. Trimming cost V 1 base and J 0 bases, with 12 bases left between them. This CDR3 has 17 residues. CDR3 sequence: CASSLSPPSATNEKLFF. CDR3 in DNA: TGTGCCAGCAGTTTATCCCCTCCGTCTGCAACTAATGAAAAACTGTTTTTT.

This chain connects TRBV19 to TRBJ1-2; D may be TRBD1 (5 bases). The CDR3 spans 13 residues. Germline values: CDR1 LNHDA, CDR2 SQIVND (reference sequence). Trimming took off 5 bases at V and 5 bases at J, with 12 bases between the two ends. CDR3 sequence reads: CASSSRVFYGYTF. For the CDR3, the DNA is TGTGCCAGTAGTTCCAGGGTTTTTTATGGCTACACCTTC.

CDR3 sequence reads: CASSLVGAGYSVEQYF. The CDR3 coding sequence is TGTGCCAGCAGCTTAGTGGGGGCAGGATATTCGGTCGAGCAGTACTTC. The chain uses TRBV7-9 and TRBJ2-7; D is possibly TRBD1 (6 bases). V gave up 1 base and J gave up 6 bases, with 19 bases separating them. The CDR3 contains 16 residues. CDR1 is SEHNR and CDR2 is FQNEAQ in the germline V gene (reference sequence).

This clone was recorded only once. The chain couples TRBV7-7 to TRBJ2-7, with D uncertain. CDR1 is SSHAT and CDR2 is FNYEAQ in the germline V gene (reference sequence). The length of the CDR3 is 15 residues. Trimming stripped 2 bases from V and 5 bases from J, with 16 bases between. The CDR3 DNA reads as TGTGCCAGCAGCTTATCGTCCGGAAGTGCGGACGAGCAGTACTTC. Its translation is CASSLSSGSADEQYF. Together with reference TRBV7-7 and TRBJ2-7, the CDR3 gives the full variable domain: GAGVSQSPRYKVTKRGQDVTLRCDPISSHATLYWYQQALGQGPEFLTYFNYEAQPDKSGLPSDRFSAERPEGSISTLTIQRTEQRDSAMYRCASSLSSGSADEQYFGPGTRLTVT.

The J gene is TRBJ2-5, the V gene TRBV27; D gene ambiguous. V gave up 6 bases and J gave up 5 bases, with 16 bases separating them. The CDR3 totals 14 residues. The germline V gene has CDR1 MNHEY and CDR2 SMNVEV (reference sequence). CDR3 sequence (DNA): TGTGCCAGCAGAATAGGGAATTTAGGGGAGACCCAGTACTTC. Amino acid sequence: CASRIGNLGETQYF.

V usage is TRBV7-8 and J usage is TRBJ1-5; D perhaps matches TRBD1 (6 bases). Germline V CDR1 and CDR2: SGHVS, FQNEAQ. Between the trimmed V and J ends, which lost 3 bases and 4 bases, there was a span of 13 bases. The length of the CDR3 is 15 residues. The CDR3 sequence: CASSLAGVGNQPQHF. CDR3 DNA: TGTGCCAGCAGCTTGGCAGGGGTCGGGAATCAGCCCCAGCATTTT. Combining the CDR3 with reference TRBV7-8 and TRBJ1-5 gives the whole variable domain GAGVSQSPRYKVAKRGQDVALRCDPISGHVSLFWYQQALGQGPEFLTYFQNEAQLDKSGLPSDRFFAERPEGSVSTLKIQRTQQEDSAVYLCASSLAGVGNQPQHFGDGTRLSIL.